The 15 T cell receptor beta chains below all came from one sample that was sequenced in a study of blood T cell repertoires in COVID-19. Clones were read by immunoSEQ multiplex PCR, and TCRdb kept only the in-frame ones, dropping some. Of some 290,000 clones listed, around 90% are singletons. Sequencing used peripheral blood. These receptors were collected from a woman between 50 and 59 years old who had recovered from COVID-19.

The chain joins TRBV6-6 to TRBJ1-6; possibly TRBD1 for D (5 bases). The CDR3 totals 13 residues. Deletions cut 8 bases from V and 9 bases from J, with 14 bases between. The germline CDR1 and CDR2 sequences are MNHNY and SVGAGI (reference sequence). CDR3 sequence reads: CASADRASSPLHF. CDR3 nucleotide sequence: TGTGCCAGCGCCGACAGAGCTAGTTCACCCCTCCACTTT.

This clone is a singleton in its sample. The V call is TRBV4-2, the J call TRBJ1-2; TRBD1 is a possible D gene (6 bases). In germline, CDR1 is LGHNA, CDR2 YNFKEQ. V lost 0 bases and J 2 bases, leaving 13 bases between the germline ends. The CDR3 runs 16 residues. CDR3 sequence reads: CASSQEWGQGNYGYTF. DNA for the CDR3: TGTGCCAGCAGCCAAGAGTGGGGGCAGGGAAACTATGGCTACACCTTC.

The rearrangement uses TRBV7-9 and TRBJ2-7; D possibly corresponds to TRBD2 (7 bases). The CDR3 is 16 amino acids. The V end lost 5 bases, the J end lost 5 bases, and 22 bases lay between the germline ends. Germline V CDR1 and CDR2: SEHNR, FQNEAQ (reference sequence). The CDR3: CASSRAEGGRLDEQYF. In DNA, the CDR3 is TGTGCCAGCAGCCGAGCTGAGGGGGGGCGGCTGGACGAGCAGTACTTC.

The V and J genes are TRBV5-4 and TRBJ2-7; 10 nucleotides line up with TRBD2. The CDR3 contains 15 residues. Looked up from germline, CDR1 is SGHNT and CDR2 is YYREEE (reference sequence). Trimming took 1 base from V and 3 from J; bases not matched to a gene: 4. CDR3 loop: CASSLLASGSYEQYF. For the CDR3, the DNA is TGTGCCAGCAGCTTGTTGGCTAGCGGGAGCTACGAGCAGTACTTC. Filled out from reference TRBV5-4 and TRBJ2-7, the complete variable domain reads ETGVTQSPTHLIKTRGQQVTLRCSSQSGHNTVSWYQQALGQGPQFIFQYYREEENGRGNFPPRFSGLQFPNYSSELNVNALELDDSALYLCASSLLASGSYEQYFGPGTRLTVT.

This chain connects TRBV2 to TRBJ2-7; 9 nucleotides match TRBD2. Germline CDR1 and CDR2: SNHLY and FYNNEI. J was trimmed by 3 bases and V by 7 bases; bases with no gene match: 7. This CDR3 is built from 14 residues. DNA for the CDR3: TGTGCCAGCAAATCGGGACTAGCAGTCTACGAGCAGTACTTC. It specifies CASKSGLAVYEQYF.

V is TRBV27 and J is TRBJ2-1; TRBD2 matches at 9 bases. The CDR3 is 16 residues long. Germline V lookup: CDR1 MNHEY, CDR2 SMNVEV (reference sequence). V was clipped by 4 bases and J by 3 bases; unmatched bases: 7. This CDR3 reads CASSYLLAGHYNEQFF. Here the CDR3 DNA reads TGTGCCAGCAGTTACCTTCTAGCGGGGCACTACAATGAGCAGTTCTTC.

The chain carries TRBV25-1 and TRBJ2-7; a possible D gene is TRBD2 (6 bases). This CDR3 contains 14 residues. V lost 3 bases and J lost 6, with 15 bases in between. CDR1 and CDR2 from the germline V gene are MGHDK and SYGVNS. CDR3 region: CASSEPGGGREQYF. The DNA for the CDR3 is TGTGCCAGCAGTGAGCCCGGGGGAGGTCGCGAGCAGTACTTC.

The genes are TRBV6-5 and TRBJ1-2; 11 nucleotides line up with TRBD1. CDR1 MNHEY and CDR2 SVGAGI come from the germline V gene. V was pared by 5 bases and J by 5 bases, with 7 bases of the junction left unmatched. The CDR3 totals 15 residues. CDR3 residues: CASSRGQGAEYGYTF. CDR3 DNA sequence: TGTGCCAGCAGTCGAGGACAGGGGGCGGAATATGGCTACACCTTC.

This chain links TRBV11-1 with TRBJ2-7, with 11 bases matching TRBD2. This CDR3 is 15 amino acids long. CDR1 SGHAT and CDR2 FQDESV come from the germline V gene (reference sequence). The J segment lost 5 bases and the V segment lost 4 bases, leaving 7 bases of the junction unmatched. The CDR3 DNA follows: TGTGCCAGCAGCTACCTAGCGGGGGGACACGACGAGCAGTACTTC. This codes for CASSYLAGGHDEQYF.

In nucleotides, the CDR3 is TGTGCCAGCAGTTACCATGGACTAGCGGCTTACGAGCAGTACTTC. It codes for CASSYHGLAAYEQYF. The chain employs TRBV6-6 and TRBJ2-7, with 10 bases identical to TRBD2. The J segment lost 4 bases and the V segment lost 2 bases, leaving 5 bases of the junction unmatched. This CDR3 is built from 15 residues. CDR1 is MNHNY, CDR2 SVGAGI, per germline (reference sequence).

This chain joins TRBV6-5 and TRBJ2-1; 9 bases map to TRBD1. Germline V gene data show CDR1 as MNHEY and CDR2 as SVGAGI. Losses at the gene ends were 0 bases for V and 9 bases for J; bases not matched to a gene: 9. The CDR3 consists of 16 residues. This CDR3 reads CASSYSGYRGRGEQFF. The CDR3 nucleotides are TGTGCCAGCAGTTACTCAGGGTACAGGGGGCGCGGTGAGCAGTTCTTC.

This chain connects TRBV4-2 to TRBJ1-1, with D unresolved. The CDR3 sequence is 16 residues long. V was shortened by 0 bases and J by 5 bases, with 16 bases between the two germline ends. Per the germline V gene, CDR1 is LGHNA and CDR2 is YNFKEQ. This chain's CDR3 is CASSQDLVTEWTEAFF. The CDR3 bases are TGTGCCAGCAGCCAAGATTTAGTTACGGAGTGGACTGAAGCTTTCTTT.

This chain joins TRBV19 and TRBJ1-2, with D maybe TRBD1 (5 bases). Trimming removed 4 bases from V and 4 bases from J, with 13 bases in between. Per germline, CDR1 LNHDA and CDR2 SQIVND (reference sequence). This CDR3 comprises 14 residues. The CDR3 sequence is CASSKARVIYGYTF. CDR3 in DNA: TGTGCCAGTAGTAAAGCCAGGGTTATCTATGGCTACACCTTC.

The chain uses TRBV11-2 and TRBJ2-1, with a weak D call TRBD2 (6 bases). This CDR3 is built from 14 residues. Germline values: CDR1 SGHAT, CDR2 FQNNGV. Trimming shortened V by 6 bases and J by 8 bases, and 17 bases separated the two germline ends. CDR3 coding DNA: TGTGCCAGCAGTACCCGGGACTGGGCCCATGAGCAGTTCTTC. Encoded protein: CASSTRDWAHEQFF.

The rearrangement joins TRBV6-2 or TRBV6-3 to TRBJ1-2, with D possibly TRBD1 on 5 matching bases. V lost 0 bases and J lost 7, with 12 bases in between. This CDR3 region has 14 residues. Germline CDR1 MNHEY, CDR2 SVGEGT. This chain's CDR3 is CASSYSTDWGGYTF. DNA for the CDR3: TGTGCCAGCAGTTACTCGACAGACTGGGGTGGCTACACCTTC.